The T cell receptor beta chain under discussion was sequenced for a study of identical twins. Findings and limits, study-wide: Beta out-of-frame sequences displayed a weaker excess of sharing between twins. A partial confounding effect on zero-insertion analyses could come from invariant MAIT and iNKT cells. Compared with models, monozygotic twins showed more out-of-frame TCR alpha sharing.

This clonotype occurred many times. Its antigen is not known. TCRdb reprocessed the 5' RACE reads with MiXCR, giving one entry per CDR3 protein. Of 750,000 to 950,000 distinct CDR3 sequences in the sample, more than 9% were seen once. With 3 bases clipped from V and 6 bases from J, the junction kept 2 bases outside the gene matches. The CDR3 totals 13 residues. Germline CDR1 SNHLY, CDR2 FYNNEI. These same records also appear under a second study, on yellow fever vaccine responses in identical twins. That report adds: In identical twins, vaccine T cell responses appeared partly shared and partly individual.

This TCR was sampled from a woman aged 18 to 35 in good health. V is TRBV2 and J is TRBJ1-2, with 9 bases that match TRBD1. The source material was PBMCs. CDR3 amino acids: CASSERTGDGYTF. The CDR3 DNA reads as TGTGCCAGCAGTGAGAGGACAGGGGATGGCTACACCTTC.